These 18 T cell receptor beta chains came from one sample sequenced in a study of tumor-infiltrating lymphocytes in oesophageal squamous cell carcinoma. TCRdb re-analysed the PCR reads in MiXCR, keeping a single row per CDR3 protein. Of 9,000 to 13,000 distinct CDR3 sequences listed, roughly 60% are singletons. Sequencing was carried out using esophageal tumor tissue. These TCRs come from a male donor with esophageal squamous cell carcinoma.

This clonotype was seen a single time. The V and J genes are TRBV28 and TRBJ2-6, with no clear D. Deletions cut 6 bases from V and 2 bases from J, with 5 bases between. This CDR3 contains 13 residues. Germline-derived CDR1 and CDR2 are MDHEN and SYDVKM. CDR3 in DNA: TGTGCCAGCAGGGGTGCTGGGGCCAACGTCCTGACTTTC. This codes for CASRGAGANVLTF.

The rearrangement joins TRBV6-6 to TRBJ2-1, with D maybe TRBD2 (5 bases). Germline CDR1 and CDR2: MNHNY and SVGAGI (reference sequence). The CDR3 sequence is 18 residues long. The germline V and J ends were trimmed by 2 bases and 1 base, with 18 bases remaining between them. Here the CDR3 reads CASSYGLAPLASYNEQFF. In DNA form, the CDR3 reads TGTGCCAGCAGTTACGGCCTAGCACCATTAGCGTCCTACAATGAGCAGTTCTTC.

CDR3 nucleotide sequence: TGTGCCAGCAGTTACTCCGGGACAGGGTCCCACGAGCAGTACTTC. Its protein product is CASSYSGTGSHEQYF. The genes are TRBV6-6 and TRBJ2-5; 9 nucleotides line up with TRBD1. The last part of the DNA fits TRBJ2-7 better; the J call may be wrong. Germline-derived CDR1 and CDR2 are MNHNY and SVGAGI (reference sequence). This CDR3 spans 15 amino acids.

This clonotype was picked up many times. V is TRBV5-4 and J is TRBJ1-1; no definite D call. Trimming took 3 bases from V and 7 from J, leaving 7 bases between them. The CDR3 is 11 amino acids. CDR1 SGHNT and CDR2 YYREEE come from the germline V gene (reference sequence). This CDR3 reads CASSSPNEAFF. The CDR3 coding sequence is TGTGCCAGCAGCTCCCCTAATGAAGCTTTCTTT.

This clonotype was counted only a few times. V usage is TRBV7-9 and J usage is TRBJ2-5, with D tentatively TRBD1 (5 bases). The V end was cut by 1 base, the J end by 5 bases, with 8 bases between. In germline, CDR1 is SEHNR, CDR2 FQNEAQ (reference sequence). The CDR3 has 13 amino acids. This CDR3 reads CASSLGQMETQYF. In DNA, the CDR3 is TGTGCCAGCAGCTTAGGACAGATGGAGACCCAGTACTTC.

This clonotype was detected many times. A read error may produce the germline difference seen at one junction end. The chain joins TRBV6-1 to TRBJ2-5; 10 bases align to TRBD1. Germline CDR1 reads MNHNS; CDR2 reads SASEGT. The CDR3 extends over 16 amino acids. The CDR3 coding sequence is TGTGCCAGCAGTTCGCAAGACAGGGGGCTCGGTTCACCCCTCCACTTC. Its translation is CASSSQDRGLGSPLHF.

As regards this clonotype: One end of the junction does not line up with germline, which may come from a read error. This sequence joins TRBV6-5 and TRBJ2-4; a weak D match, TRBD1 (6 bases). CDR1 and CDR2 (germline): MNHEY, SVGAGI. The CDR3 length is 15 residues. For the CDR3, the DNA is TGCGCCAGCGGCCCGAGAGGGGGTGGCAAAAACATTCAGTACTTC. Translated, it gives CASGPRGGGKNIQYF.

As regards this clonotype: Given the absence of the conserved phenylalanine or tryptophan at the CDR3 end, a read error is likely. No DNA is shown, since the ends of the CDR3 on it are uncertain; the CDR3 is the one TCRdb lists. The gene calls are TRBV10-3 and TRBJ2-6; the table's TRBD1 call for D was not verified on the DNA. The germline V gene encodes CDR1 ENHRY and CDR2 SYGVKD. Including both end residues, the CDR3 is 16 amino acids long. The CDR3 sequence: CAINPTGIHNEQFFGA.

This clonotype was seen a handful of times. In DNA form, the CDR3 reads TGTGCCAGCAGCTCGGGACAGGGTTACGAGACCCAGTACTTC. It codes for CASSSGQGYETQYF. The rearrangement joins TRBV7-9 to TRBJ2-5; TRBD1 aligns across 9 bases. CDR1 is SEHNR, CDR2 FQNEAQ, per germline (reference sequence). The V and J ends lost 4 bases and 5 bases, in that order; junction bases with no gene match: 5. The CDR3 length is 14 residues.

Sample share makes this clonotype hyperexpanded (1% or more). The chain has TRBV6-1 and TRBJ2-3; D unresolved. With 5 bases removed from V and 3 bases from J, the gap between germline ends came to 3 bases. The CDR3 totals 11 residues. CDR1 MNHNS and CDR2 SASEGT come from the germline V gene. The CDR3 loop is CASSSTDTQYF. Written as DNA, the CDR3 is TGTGCCAGCAGTTCAACAGATACGCAGTATTTT.

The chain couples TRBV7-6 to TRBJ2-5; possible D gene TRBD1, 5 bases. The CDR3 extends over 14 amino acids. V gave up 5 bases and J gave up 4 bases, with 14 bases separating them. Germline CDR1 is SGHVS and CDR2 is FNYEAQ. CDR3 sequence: CASSPQVGRETQYF. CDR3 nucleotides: TGTGCCAGCAGCCCACAGGTTGGCAGAGAGACCCAGTACTTC.

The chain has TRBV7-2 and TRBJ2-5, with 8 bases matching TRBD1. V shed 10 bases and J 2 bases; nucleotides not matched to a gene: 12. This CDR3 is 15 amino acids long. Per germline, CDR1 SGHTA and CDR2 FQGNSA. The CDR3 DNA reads TGTGCCATCGCACTTCAGGGGGCGAGACAAGAGACCCAGTACTTC. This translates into CAIALQGARQETQYF.

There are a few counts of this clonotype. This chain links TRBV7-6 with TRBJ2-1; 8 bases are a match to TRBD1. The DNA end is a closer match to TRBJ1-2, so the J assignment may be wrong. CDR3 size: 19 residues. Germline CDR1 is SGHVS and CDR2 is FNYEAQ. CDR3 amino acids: CASSLELGETGALIYGYTF. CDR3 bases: TGTGCCAGCAGCTTAGAGCTCGGGGAGACAGGGGCTCTAATCTATGGCTACACCTTC.

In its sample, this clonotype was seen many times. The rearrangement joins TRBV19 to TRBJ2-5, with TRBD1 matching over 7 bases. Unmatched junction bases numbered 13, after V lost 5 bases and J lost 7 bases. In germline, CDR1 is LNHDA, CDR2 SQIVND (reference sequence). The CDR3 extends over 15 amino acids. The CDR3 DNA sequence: TGTGCCAGTAGTGAATCACCGGGACAGCCCGGGACCCAGTACTTC. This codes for CASSESPGQPGTQYF. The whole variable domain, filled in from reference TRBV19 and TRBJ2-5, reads DGGITQSPKYLFRKEGQNVTLSCEQNLNHDAMYWYRQDPGQGLRLIYYSQIVNDFQKGDIAEGYSVSREKKESFPLTVTSAQKNPTAFYLCASSESPGQPGTQYFGPGTRLLVL.

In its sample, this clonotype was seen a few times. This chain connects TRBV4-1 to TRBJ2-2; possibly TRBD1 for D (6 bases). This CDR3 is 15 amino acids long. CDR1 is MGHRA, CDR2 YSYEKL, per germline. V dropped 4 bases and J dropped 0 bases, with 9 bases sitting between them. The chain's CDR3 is CASSPQGPNTGELFF. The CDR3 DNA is TGCGCCAGCAGCCCACAGGGACCGAACACCGGGGAGCTGTTTTTT.

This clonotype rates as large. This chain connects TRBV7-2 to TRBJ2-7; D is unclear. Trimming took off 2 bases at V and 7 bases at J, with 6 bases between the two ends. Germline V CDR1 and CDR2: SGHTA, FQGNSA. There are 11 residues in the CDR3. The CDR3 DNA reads TGTGCCAGCAGCTTAAGCAGGGAGCAGTACTTC. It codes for CASSLSREQYF.

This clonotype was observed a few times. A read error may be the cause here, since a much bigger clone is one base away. This CDR3 reads CASSYNQGGTGELYF. Written as DNA, the CDR3 is TGTGCCAGCAGTTACAACCAGGGGGGGACCGGGGAGCTGTATTTT. The V call is TRBV6-6, the J call TRBJ2-3; D tentatively fits TRBD1 or TRBD2 (7 bases each). Germline lookup yields CDR1 MNHNY and CDR2 SVGAGI (reference sequence). CDR3 length: 15 amino acids. The V end lost 2 bases, the J end lost 14 bases, and 23 bases lay between the germline ends.

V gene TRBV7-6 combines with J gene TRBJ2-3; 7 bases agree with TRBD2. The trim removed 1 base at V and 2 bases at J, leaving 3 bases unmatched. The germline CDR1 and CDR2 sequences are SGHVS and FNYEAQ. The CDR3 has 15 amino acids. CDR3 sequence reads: CASSLGAGFTDTQYF. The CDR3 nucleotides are TGTGCCAGCAGCTTAGGAGCGGGGTTCACAGATACGCAGTATTTT.